This T cell receptor (beta chain) was observed in a study of blood T cell repertoires in COVID-19. V lost 0 bases and J 8 bases, leaving 17 bases between the germline ends. The CDR3 is 15 amino acids. Germline-derived CDR1 and CDR2 are SGDLS and YYNGEE. Method: immunoSEQ multiplex PCR; TCRdb's copy keeps in-frame clones and lacks some. The table lists tens of thousands of clones, more than 70% of them singletons. The chain couples TRBV9 to TRBJ1-2; no clear D. The clonotype comes from a man between 65 and 85 years old with acute or convalescent COVID-19. Sequencing used peripheral blood. For the CDR3, the DNA is TGTGCCAGCAGCGTAGGCACAAAAGACTATGGAGGCTACACCTTC. As protein: CASSVGTKDYGGYTF.